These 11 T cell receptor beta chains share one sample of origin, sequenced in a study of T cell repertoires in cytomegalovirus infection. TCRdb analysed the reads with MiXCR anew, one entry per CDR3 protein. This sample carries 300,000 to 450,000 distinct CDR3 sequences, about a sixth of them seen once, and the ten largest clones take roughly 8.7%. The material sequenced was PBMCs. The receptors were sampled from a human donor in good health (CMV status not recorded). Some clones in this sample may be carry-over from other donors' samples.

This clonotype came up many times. For the CDR3, the DNA is TGTGCCAGCAGCATCGGGTCTGAATACAATGAGCAGTTCTTC. Translated, it gives CASSIGSEYNEQFF. The chain couples TRBV6-2 or TRBV6-3 to TRBJ2-1, with D uncertain. The germline V and J ends were trimmed by 6 bases and 4 bases, with 13 bases remaining between them. The CDR3 extends over 14 amino acids. Germline values: CDR1 MNHEY, CDR2 SVGEGT.

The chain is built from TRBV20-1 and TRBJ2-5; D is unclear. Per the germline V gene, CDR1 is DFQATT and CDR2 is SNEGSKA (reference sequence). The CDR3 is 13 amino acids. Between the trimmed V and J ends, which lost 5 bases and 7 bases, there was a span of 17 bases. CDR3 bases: TGCAGTGCTGACCACCCGGGCGATGGGACCCAGTACTTC. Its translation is CSADHPGDGTQYF.

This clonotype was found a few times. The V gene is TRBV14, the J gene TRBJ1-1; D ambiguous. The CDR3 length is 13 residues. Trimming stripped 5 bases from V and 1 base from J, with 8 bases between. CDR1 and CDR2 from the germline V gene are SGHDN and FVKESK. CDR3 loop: CASSVQRNTEAFF. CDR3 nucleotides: TGTGCCAGCAGCGTACAGCGGAACACTGAAGCTTTCTTT.

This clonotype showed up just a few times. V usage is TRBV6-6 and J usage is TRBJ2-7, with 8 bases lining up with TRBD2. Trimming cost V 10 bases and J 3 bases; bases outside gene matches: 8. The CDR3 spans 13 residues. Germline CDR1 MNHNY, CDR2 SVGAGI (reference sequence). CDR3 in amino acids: CATTAGVFYEQYF. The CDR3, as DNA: TGTGCCACCACAGCGGGGGTCTTCTACGAGCAGTACTTC.

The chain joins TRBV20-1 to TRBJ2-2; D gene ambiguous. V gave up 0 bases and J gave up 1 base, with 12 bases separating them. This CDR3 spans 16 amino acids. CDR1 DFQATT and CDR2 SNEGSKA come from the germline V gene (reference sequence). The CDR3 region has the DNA TGCAGTGCTAGAGACCCCGCCCGCTGGAACACCGGGGAGCTGTTTTTT. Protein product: CSARDPARWNTGELFF.

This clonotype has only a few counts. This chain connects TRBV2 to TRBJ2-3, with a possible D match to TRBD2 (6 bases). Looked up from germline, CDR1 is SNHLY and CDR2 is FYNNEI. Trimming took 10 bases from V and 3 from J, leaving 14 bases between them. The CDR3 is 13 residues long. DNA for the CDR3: TGTGCCACCCAGGGAGGTGTAACAGATACGCAGTATTTT. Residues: CATQGGVTDTQYF. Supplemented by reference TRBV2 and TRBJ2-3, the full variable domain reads EPEVTQTPSHQVTQMGQEVILRCVPISNHLYFYWYRQILGQKVEFLVSFYNNEISEKSEIFDDQFSVERPDGSNFTLKIRSTKLEDSAMYFCATQGGVTDTQYFGPGTRLTVL.

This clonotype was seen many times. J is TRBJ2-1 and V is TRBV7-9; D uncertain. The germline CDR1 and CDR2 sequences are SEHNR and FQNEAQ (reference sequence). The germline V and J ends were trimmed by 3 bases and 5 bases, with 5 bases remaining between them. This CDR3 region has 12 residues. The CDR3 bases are TGTGCCAGCAGCTTTGGGGACAATGAGCAGTTCTTC. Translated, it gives CASSFGDNEQFF.

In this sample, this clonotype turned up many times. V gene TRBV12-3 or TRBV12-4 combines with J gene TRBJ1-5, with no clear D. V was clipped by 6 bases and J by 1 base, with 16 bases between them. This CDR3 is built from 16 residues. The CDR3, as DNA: TGTGCCAGCAGCCAACCCGGAAAGGCCAGCAATCAGCCCCAGCATTTT. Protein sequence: CASSQPGKASNQPQHF.

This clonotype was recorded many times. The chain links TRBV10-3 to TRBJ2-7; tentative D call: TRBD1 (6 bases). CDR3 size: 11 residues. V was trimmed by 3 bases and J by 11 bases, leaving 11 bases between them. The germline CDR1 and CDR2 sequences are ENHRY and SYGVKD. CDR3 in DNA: TGTGCCATCAGTGACCCCAAGGGGGAGTACTTC. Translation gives CAISDPKGEYF.

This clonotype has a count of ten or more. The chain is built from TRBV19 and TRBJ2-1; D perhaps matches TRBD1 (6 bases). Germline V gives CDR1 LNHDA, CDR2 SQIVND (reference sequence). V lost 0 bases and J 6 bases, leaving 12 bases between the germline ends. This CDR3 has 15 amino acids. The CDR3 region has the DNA TGTGCCAGTAGTATAGAGGCAGGGGTGCGCAATGAGCAGTTCTTC. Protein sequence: CASSIEAGVRNEQFF.

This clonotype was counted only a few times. For the CDR3, the DNA is TGTGCCAGCAGCCCGGTGGGTCCGCGGGAGAGGTACGAGCAGTACTTC. This gives the protein CASSPVGPRERYEQYF. The chain employs TRBV5-5 and TRBJ2-7; 7 bases match TRBD2. CDR3 length: 16 amino acids. Germline loops: CDR1 SGHKS, CDR2 YYEKEE (reference sequence). J lost 4 bases, V lost 4 bases, and 14 bases had no gene match.